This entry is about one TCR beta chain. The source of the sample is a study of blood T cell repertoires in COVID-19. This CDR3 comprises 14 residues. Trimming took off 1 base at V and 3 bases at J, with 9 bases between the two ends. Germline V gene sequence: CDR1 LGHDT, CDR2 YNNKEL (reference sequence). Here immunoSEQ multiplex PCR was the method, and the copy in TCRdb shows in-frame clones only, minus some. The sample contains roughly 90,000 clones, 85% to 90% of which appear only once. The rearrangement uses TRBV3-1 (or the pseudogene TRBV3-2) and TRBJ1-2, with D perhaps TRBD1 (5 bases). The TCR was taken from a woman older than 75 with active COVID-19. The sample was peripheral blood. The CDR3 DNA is TGTGCCAGCAGCCAAGTCTGGGGGGACTATGGCTACACCTTC. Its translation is CASSQVWGDYGYTF.